Listed here are 30 T cell receptor beta chains from one sample, sequenced in a study of molecular identifiers for immune sequencing clone quantification. TCRdb processed the PCR reads anew with MiXCR; each CDR3 protein has one entry. Of around 460,000 distinct CDR3 sequences in the sample, 25% were seen once. The sequencing input was naive CD8+ T cells from blood, with Jurkat cell RNA spiked in. Noted subset: FACS-sorted CD8+CD4-CCR7+CD45RA+ naive T cells. These receptor sequences come from a human donor in good health. Some libraries in this study had Jurkat cell RNA spiked in.

This clonotype was recorded only once. This clone may be a read error of a much larger clone one base away. The chain is built from TRBV6-5 and TRBJ2-3; TRBD2 matches 8 bases. Germline CDR1 reads MNHEY; CDR2 reads SVGAGI. The J segment lost 8 bases and the V segment lost 5 bases, leaving 12 bases of the junction unmatched. This CDR3 spans 15 amino acids. This CDR3 reads CASSEREFFPGTQYF. The CDR3 DNA reads as TGTGCCAGCAGTGAGCGGGAGTTCTTCCCAGGTACGCAGTATTTT.

This clonotype occurred many times. The chain employs TRBV14 and TRBJ2-7; D call uncertain. Germline loops: CDR1 SGHDN, CDR2 FVKESK. The CDR3 loop spans 15 amino acids. Trimming removed 1 base from V and 3 bases from J, with 13 bases in between. As DNA, the CDR3 is TGTGCCAGCAGCCAAGGGTTCCTGTCTTACTACGAGCAGTACTTC. It yields the protein CASSQGFLSYYEQYF.

Concerning this clonotype itself: This could be a read error, since a much larger clone is one nucleotide away. The V call is TRBV9, the J call TRBJ1-3; D not certain. This CDR3 comprises 11 residues. The germline CDR1 and CDR2 sequences are SGDLS and YYNGEE. CDR3: CVSSAGNTIYF. For the CDR3, the DNA is TGTGTCAGCAGCGCTGGAAACACCATATATTTT.

This clonotype was counted at least ten times. In DNA form, the CDR3 reads TGTGCCAGCAGTGAGACCCCGCTTTCTGGGGCCAACGTCCTGACTTTC. This encodes CASSETPLSGANVLTF. This chain uses TRBV2 with TRBJ2-6, with D unresolved. The CDR3 runs to 16 residues. The germline V gene has CDR1 SNHLY and CDR2 FYNNEI. Trimming cost V 3 bases and J 1 base, with 10 bases left between them.

This rearrangement joins TRBV13 to TRBJ1-2, with 10 bases fitting TRBD1. In germline, CDR1 is PRHDT, CDR2 FYEKMQ (reference sequence). The CDR3 spans 18 residues. Germline trimming cut 2 bases from V and 3 bases from J; bases unmatched to any gene: 12. The CDR3 DNA follows: TGTGCCAGCAGCTTAAAGGGACAGGGGCCCCAAAACGACTATGGCTACACCTTC. It codes for CASSLKGQGPQNDYGYTF.

This clonotype was counted many times. J is TRBJ2-7 and V is TRBV6-2 or TRBV6-3; possibly TRBD1 or TRBD2 for D (5 bases each). The ends were cut back, 7 bases at V and 0 bases at J, with 10 bases in the middle. There are 13 residues in the CDR3. Germline V gives CDR1 MNHEY, CDR2 SVGEGT. CDR3 bases: TGTGCCAGCACGGGACCAAGCTCCTACGAGCAGTACTTC. This gives the protein CASTGPSSYEQYF.

This clonotype was counted many times. This chain joins TRBV25-1 and TRBJ1-1, with D uncertain. The germline V gene has CDR1 MGHDK and CDR2 SYGVNS. The CDR3 is made up of 13 amino acids. V lost 5 bases, J lost 1 base, and 8 bases lay in between. CDR3 sequence (DNA): TGTGCCAGCAGTATTACAGAGAACACTGAAGCTTTCTTT. Its translation is CASSITENTEAFF.

The gene calls are TRBV4-3 and TRBJ2-1, with D perhaps matching TRBD2 (6 bases). CDR1 is LGHNA and CDR2 is YSLEER in the germline V gene. Trimming cost V 0 bases and J 8 bases, with 20 bases left between them. This CDR3 contains 17 residues. The CDR3 region has the DNA TGCGCCAGCAGCCAAGATCACACGGGACTCTGGGCCGATGAGCAGTTCTTC. It is translated as CASSQDHTGLWADEQFF.

There are a few counts of this clonotype. V gene TRBV28 combines with J gene TRBJ2-7, with D possibly being TRBD2 (6 bases). The CDR3 is 12 residues long. Germline values: CDR1 MDHEN, CDR2 SYDVKM. Trimming stripped 6 bases from V and 3 bases from J, with 9 bases between. CDR3 nucleotides: TGTGCCAGCAGAAGACTAGGCTACGAGCAGTACTTC. Translating gives CASRRLGYEQYF.

This clonotype was detected a few times. The gene calls are TRBV5-5 and TRBJ2-7; D possibly matches TRBD1 or TRBD2 (5 bases each). The CDR3 contains 15 residues. CDR1 is SGHKS and CDR2 is YYEKEE in the germline V gene (reference sequence). V was clipped by 0 bases and J by 7 bases, with 17 bases between them. CDR3 loop: CASSLEGRAYGEQYF. CDR3 coding DNA: TGTGCCAGCAGCTTGGAGGGACGAGCATATGGGGAGCAGTACTTC.

This clonotype was counted ten times or more. The CDR3 protein is CASSPQLAWSREQYF. The CDR3 DNA reads TGTGCCAGCAGCCCCCAACTAGCGTGGTCAAGAGAGCAGTACTTC. The chain employs TRBV28 and TRBJ2-7; 7 bases agree with TRBD2. The CDR3 totals 15 residues. With V trimmed by 6 bases and J by 7 bases, 15 bases remained unmatched. Per the germline V gene, CDR1 is MDHEN and CDR2 is SYDVKM.

Remarks on this clonotype: A clone one base away is much larger, so this may be a read error. The conserved closing phenylalanine or tryptophan is absent in this CDR3, likely reflecting a read error. J is TRBJ2-3 and V is TRBV5-1; the match to TRBD1 covers 7 bases. Germline V gives CDR1 SGHRS, CDR2 YFSETQ. With V trimmed by 3 bases and J by 0 bases, 7 bases remained unmatched. The CDR3 extends over 16 amino acids. The CDR3 coding sequence is TGCGCCAGCAGCTGGGCCGGGACAGAGAGCACAGATACGCAGTATTCT. The encoded protein is CASSWAGTESTDTQYS.

This clonotype was counted a few times. The chain has TRBV4-3 and TRBJ1-2; tentative D call: TRBD1 (5 bases). This CDR3 comprises 15 residues. Germline assignment: CDR1 LGHNA and CDR2 YSLEER. Trimming removed 0 bases at V and 5 bases at J, with 13 bases between. This CDR3 reads CASSQEKGPGYGYTF. The CDR3 bases are TGCGCCAGCAGCCAAGAAAAGGGACCGGGTTATGGCTACACCTTC.

This clonotype was seen more than once but under ten times. The chain couples TRBV11-3 to TRBJ2-1; 7 bases align to TRBD1. CDR1 and CDR2 (germline): SGHNT, YENEEA. J was trimmed by 7 bases and V by 4 bases; bases with no gene match: 4. The CDR3 sequence is 13 residues long. The chain's CDR3 is CASSSGTENEQFF. In DNA form, the CDR3 reads TGTGCCAGCAGCTCAGGGACAGAAAATGAGCAGTTCTTC.

There are many counts of this clonotype. J is TRBJ1-1 and V is TRBV7-6, with TRBD1 matching 9 bases. Germline loops: CDR1 SGHVS, CDR2 FNYEAQ. V shed 5 bases, J shed 4 bases, and the junction held 17 bases outside the gene matches. The CDR3 sequence is 18 residues long. DNA for the CDR3: TGTGCCAGCAGCCCAAGGAGCGGACAGGGGATGTTGAGCACTGAAGCTTTCTTT. Its protein is CASSPRSGQGMLSTEAFF.

This chain joins TRBV12-3 or TRBV12-4 and TRBJ2-4; 7 bases are shared with TRBD2. V trimming: 3 bases; J trimming: 8 bases; junction bases outside the gene matches: 13. CDR3 length: 16 amino acids. The CDR3 loop is CASSFGLAAAVDIQYF. Written as DNA, the CDR3 is TGTGCCAGCAGTTTTGGCCTAGCGGCCGCCGTGGACATTCAGTACTTC.

Concerning this clonotype: One junction end does not reproduce the germline sequence, and a read error may be involved. The CDR3 region is CAVSESELAGGADTQYF. DNA of the CDR3: TGTGCCGTCAGTGAGTCCGAACTAGCGGGGGGGGCAGATACGCAGTATTTT. The chain links TRBV10-3 to TRBJ2-3; TRBD2 matches 13 bases. CDR1 is ENHRY, CDR2 SYGVKD, per germline. The CDR3 totals 17 residues.

This clonotype was seen more than once but under ten times. The chain links TRBV7-9 to TRBJ2-3; D is perhaps TRBD1 or TRBD2 (5 bases each). The CDR3 is 14 amino acids. Germline V gene lookup returns CDR1 SEHNR and CDR2 FQNEAQ (reference sequence). The V end lost 4 bases, the J end lost 5 bases, and 13 bases lay between the germline ends. The CDR3 DNA is TGTGCCAGCAGCTACAGGACTGGTGGAGATACGCAGTATTTT. The encoded protein is CASSYRTGGDTQYF.

This clonotype has a count of ten or more. The rearrangement uses TRBV7-9 and TRBJ2-5; perhaps TRBD2 as D (5 bases). V was pared by 5 bases and J by 2 bases, with 12 bases between. Germline CDR1 is SEHNR and CDR2 is FQNEAQ (reference sequence). The CDR3 is made up of 14 amino acids. The CDR3 reads CASSPRGFQETQYF. CDR3 in DNA: TGTGCCAGCAGCCCACGGGGTTTTCAAGAGACCCAGTACTTC.

This chain joins TRBV29-1 and TRBJ2-1, with 11 bases that match TRBD2. Germline V gene lookup returns CDR1 SQVTM and CDR2 ANQGSEA. V was pared by 3 bases and J by 0 bases, with 10 bases of the junction left unmatched. There are 18 residues in the CDR3. DNA for the CDR3: TGCAGCGTTGAGGAACCCCGACTAGCGGGACACTCCTACAATGAGCAGTTCTTC. Translation: CSVEEPRLAGHSYNEQFF.

Turning to this clonotype: One end of the junction is discordant with germline, which a read error may explain. The J gene is TRBJ2-1, the V gene TRBV28; 8 positions agree with TRBD1. The CDR3 loop spans 14 amino acids. Germline-derived CDR1 and CDR2 are MDHEN and SYDVKM. The CDR3 nucleotides are TGTGCCAGCTGCCAGGGGGCTAACTACAATGGGCAGTTCTTC. Residues: CASCQGANYNGQFF.

Points on this clonotype: One base away lies a much larger clone, so this may be a sequencing read error. The gene calls are TRBV29-1 and TRBJ2-2, with TRBD1 identical over 10 bases. The CDR3 is made up of 15 amino acids. Germline V gene lookup returns CDR1 SQVTM and CDR2 ANQGSEA. V was pared by 2 bases and J by 10 bases, with 10 bases of the junction left unmatched. The CDR3 loop is CSVELGTGVLEELFF. CDR3 in DNA: TGCAGCGTTGAATTGGGGACAGGGGTTCTCGAGGAGCTGTTTTTT.

This clonotype occurred many times. The rearrangement links TRBV7-2 to TRBJ2-3; 11 bases are shared with TRBD2. CDR3 length equals 15 residues. Germline CDR1 reads SGHTA; CDR2 reads FQGNSA. V lost 3 bases and J lost 5; bases outside the gene matches: 4. CDR3 amino acids: CASSLTSGELDTQYF. CDR3 DNA: TGTGCCAGCAGCTTGACTAGCGGGGAGCTAGATACGCAGTATTTT. Variable domain in full (rest from reference TRBV7-2 and TRBJ2-3): GAGVSQSPSNKVTEKGKDVELRCDPISGHTALYWYRQSLGQGLEFLIYFQGNSAPDKSGLPSDRFSAERTGGSVSTLTIQRTQQEDSAVYLCASSLTSGELDTQYFGPGTRLTVL.

The chain carries TRBV4-3 and TRBJ1-4; the D gene is possibly TRBD1 (5 bases). V lost 3 bases and J 6 bases, leaving 11 bases between the germline ends. The CDR3 is made up of 14 amino acids. Germline CDR1 reads LGHNA; CDR2 reads YSLEER. CDR3 amino acids: CASSHDSSYEKLFF. The CDR3 coding sequence is TGCGCCAGCAGCCATGACAGTTCCTATGAAAAACTGTTTTTT.

This chain connects TRBV25-1 to TRBJ2-1, with unresolved D. V lost 3 bases and J 5 bases, leaving 8 bases between the germline ends. CDR3 size: 13 residues. Germline V gene sequence: CDR1 MGHDK, CDR2 SYGVNS. The CDR3 nucleotides read TGTGCCAGCAGTGAGGGTTATAACAATGAGCAGTTCTTC. Its protein is CASSEGYNNEQFF.

This clonotype occurred a few times. This chain uses TRBV27 with TRBJ2-1; no reliable D call. The CDR3 runs 15 residues. From germline, CDR1 is MNHEY and CDR2 SMNVEV (reference sequence). V dropped 6 bases and J dropped 0 bases, with 12 bases sitting between them. The CDR3 DNA follows: TGTGCCAGCAGCCCTGGACGGGTCTCCTACAATGAGCAGTTCTTC. This codes for CASSPGRVSYNEQFF.

In its sample, this clonotype was seen many times. The chain joins TRBV13 to TRBJ1-3; D is undetermined. Germline V gene lookup returns CDR1 PRHDT and CDR2 FYEKMQ (reference sequence). V was clipped by 6 bases and J by 5 bases, with 14 bases between them. The CDR3 sequence is 14 residues long. For the CDR3, the DNA is TGTGCCAGCAGTTCCACAGCGAGCAGAAACACCATATATTTT. Translation gives CASSSTASRNTIYF.

Remarks on this clonotype: Germline and junction disagree at one end, which may indicate a read error. J is TRBJ1-4 and V is TRBV4-1, with D possibly being TRBD1 (6 bases). The germline V gene has CDR1 MGHRA and CDR2 YSYEKL. This CDR3 is built from 15 residues. CDR3 in DNA: TGCGCCGGCAGCCCCCCGAACAGGGATCGAGAAAAACTGTTTTTT. Translated, it gives CAGSPPNRDREKLFF.

This clonotype has just a few counts. The chain links TRBV20-1 to TRBJ1-4, with D perhaps matching TRBD1 (6 bases). From germline, CDR1 is DFQATT and CDR2 SNEGSKA (reference sequence). The CDR3 is 16 residues long. Trimming pared 2 bases from V and 3 bases from J, leaving 16 bases between. DNA for the CDR3: TGCAGTGCTAGACAAGCTACAGGGCCGGCTAATGAAAAACTGTTTTTT. It encodes CSARQATGPANEKLFF.

This clonotype was counted many times. The chain couples TRBV13 to TRBJ1-1; D is undetermined. V lost 1 base and J 6 bases, leaving 12 bases between the germline ends. Germline assignment: CDR1 PRHDT and CDR2 FYEKMQ (reference sequence). This CDR3 spans 14 amino acids. The CDR3 spells CASSLALGRPEAFF. The CDR3 coding sequence is TGTGCCAGCAGCTTAGCCCTCGGACGGCCTGAAGCTTTCTTT.